This TCR beta chain was recovered during a study of blood T cell repertoires in COVID-19. The wider study: In each case, the material was cDNA or gDNA derived from T cells, B-cell-depleted T cells, or PBMCs.

TCRdb's copy holds only in-frame clones and misses some; the assay was immunoSEQ multiplex PCR. The sample contains about 130,000 clones, approximately 86% of which appear only once. From germline, CDR1 is MNHEY and CDR2 SVGAGI. This CDR3 has 16 amino acids. V lost 0 bases and J lost 5; bases outside the gene matches: 7. This chain joins TRBV6-5 and TRBJ2-5, with 9 bases lining up with TRBD1. This clonotype originated in a woman between 65 and 79 years old with COVID-19, enrolled during active disease. The sample consisted of peripheral blood. The DNA for the CDR3 is TGTGCCAGCAGTTACTCCGGGACAGGGAACGGTGAGACCCAGTACTTC. It translates to CASSYSGTGNGETQYF.